The clone carrying this TCR beta chain was picked up many times. Its target is not known. As to time point: newly diagnosed GD, antithyroid drugs for less than 3 months. PBMCs provided the RNA from which the TCR library was made. Peripheral blood, nine milliliters of it, was drawn into EDTA tubes. This entry belongs to a study of regulatory T cells in long-lasting Graves disease. Regarding the study as a whole: Persistent disease preferred TRBV28, TRBJ1-2 and TRBJ2-5; new disease, TRBV20-1 and TRBJ2-1.

Trimming took 4 bases from V and 8 from J; bases not matched to a gene: 10. Per germline, CDR1 MNHEY and CDR2 SVGAGI. The CDR3 extends over 15 amino acids. CDR3 regions were amplified by Arm-PCR using iRepertoire HTBI primers to build TCR beta libraries. Each CDR3 protein gets one entry after TCRdb re-called the multiplex PCR reads with MiXCR. The sample lists under 300,000 distinct CDR3 sequences, 18% occurring once. Separately, the same data were catalogued under a study of T cells in Graves' hyperthyroidism and ophthalmopathy. That study reports: Subjects aged 18 to 65 presented with newly diagnosed hyperthyroidism of less than 2 months' duration. The blood repertoire included most of the expanded thyroid clonotypes above 0.001.

The rearrangement links TRBV6-5 to TRBJ2-1; TRBD2 aligns across 8 bases. This clonotype was sampled from a woman aged 25 to 45 with Graves disease. This specimen was peripheral blood mononuclear cells (PBMCs), taken at new diagnosis, from a patient treated with antithyroid drugs. The CDR3 DNA follows: TGTGCCAGCAGTTCTGCCAGCGGGGGCATAGATGAGCAGTTCTTC. This translates into CASSSASGGIDEQFF.